This TCR beta chain is from a study of HIV-infected patients and healthy controls. Findings and limits, study-wide: The seeming recovery of the Gini index after therapy in HIV-infected patients vanished in size-matched data.

Alpha and beta constant-region primers primed reverse transcription of around 500 ng RNA. Using multiplexing indices, alpha and beta chain libraries were generated apart by chain-specific third strand synthesis. A 5' RACE adapter with a random hexamer and the SP2 primer site was joined to cDNA. TCRdb redid the calling of the 5' RACE reads with MiXCR, one entry per CDR3 protein. The table lists about 17,000 distinct CDR3 sequences, approximately 5% of them singletons. This clonotype was found many times. Its specificity is not known. No cell fractionation was done, so the repertoire covers all unsorted peripheral blood T cells. Peripheral blood, approximately 2.6 ml, was drawn for RNA extraction. The sequence came from an adult in good health. Specimen: blood.

The CDR3 reads CASSGTRTGELFF. CDR3 bases: TGTGCCAGCAGTGGGACACGTACCGGGGAGCTGTTTTTT. V usage is TRBV6-2 or TRBV6-3 and J usage is TRBJ2-2; possible D gene TRBD1, 6 bases. V lost 5 bases, J lost 5 bases, and 9 bases lay in between. This CDR3 is built from 13 residues. CDR1 and CDR2 from the germline V gene are MNHEY and SVGEGT.